The next 9 T cell receptor beta chains were all read from a single sample in a study of cytomegalovirus exposure and HLA in healthy donors. 60 Vbeta and 13 Jbeta primers were used in PCR. Sequencing used immunoSEQ multiplex PCR; TCRdb keeps in-frame clones, though not all of them. The sample yields some 250,000 clones, roughly 87% seen once. The sequenced material came from PBMCs. Source of these receptors: a woman aged 40-49 years in good health and CMV-seropositive.

This sequence joins TRBV2 and TRBJ1-2, with 8 bases matching TRBD1. CDR3 size: 13 residues. Germline trimming cut 7 bases from V and 10 bases from J; bases unmatched to any gene: 11. The germline V gene has CDR1 SNHLY and CDR2 FYNNEI. The CDR3 sequence: CASTPGQGPSYTF. The CDR3 bases are TGTGCCAGCACCCCTGGACAGGGTCCCTCCTACACCTTC.

The V and J genes are TRBV19 and TRBJ1-1; a possible D gene is TRBD1 (5 bases). Germline V gives CDR1 LNHDA, CDR2 SQIVND (reference sequence). The CDR3 contains 12 residues. The ends were cut back, 10 bases at V and 1 base at J, with 10 bases in the middle. CDR3 coding DNA: TGTGCCACCCAAGGGGCGAACACTGAAGCTTTCTTT. Its protein is CATQGANTEAFF.

The rearrangement links TRBV7-6 to TRBJ2-7, with 9 bases that match TRBD1. Germline V CDR1 and CDR2: SGHVS, FNYEAQ. The CDR3 totals 15 residues. The J segment lost 3 bases and the V segment lost 7 bases, leaving 10 bases of the junction unmatched. The CDR3 sequence: CASTQKQGAYYEQYF. CDR3 in DNA: TGTGCCAGCACCCAAAAACAGGGGGCCTACTACGAGCAGTACTTC. Looking up the rest from reference TRBV7-6 and TRBJ2-7 gives the full variable domain: GAGVSQSPRYKVTKRGQDVALRCDPISGHVSLYWYRQALGQGPEFLTYFNYEAQQDKSGLPNDRFSAERPEGSISTLTIQRTEQRDSAMYRCASTQKQGAYYEQYFGPGTRLTVT.

As regards this clone: The sample has other DNA sequences that encode this CDR3 too. The chain employs TRBV5-4 and TRBJ2-7; TRBD2 agrees at 13 bases. Germline assignment: CDR1 SGHNT and CDR2 YYREEE (reference sequence). J lost 3 bases, V lost 5 bases, and 5 bases had no gene match. The CDR3 contains 15 residues. For the CDR3, the DNA is TGTGCCAGCAGTCTCGGACTAGCGGGGGACTACGAGCAGTACTTC. It specifies CASSLGLAGDYEQYF.

The rearrangement joins TRBV18 to TRBJ1-2, with TRBD1 identical over 7 bases. This CDR3 spans 16 amino acids. The V gene end was trimmed by 3 bases and the J gene end by 3 bases; junction bases not matched to a gene: 10. Germline V lookup: CDR1 KGHSH, CDR2 LQKENI. CDR3 in DNA: TGTGCCAGCTCACCGCAGACAGGGCTCAGGGACTATGGCTACACCTTC. Protein: CASSPQTGLRDYGYTF.

The chain has TRBV19 and TRBJ1-3; 9 bases are a match to TRBD1. The germline V gene encodes CDR1 LNHDA and CDR2 SQIVND (reference sequence). The J segment lost 2 bases and the V segment lost 6 bases, leaving 2 bases of the junction unmatched. The CDR3 runs 14 residues. The CDR3 region has the DNA TGTGCCAGTAGACGGACAGGGGCTGGAAACACCATATATTTT. Translation gives CASRRTGAGNTIYF. Looking up the rest from reference TRBV19 and TRBJ1-3 gives the full variable domain: DGGITQSPKYLFRKEGQNVTLSCEQNLNHDAMYWYRQDPGQGLRLIYYSQIVNDFQKGDIAEGYSVSREKKESFPLTVTSAQKNPTAFYLCASRRTGAGNTIYFGEGSWLTVV.

This clone was observed a single time. This rearrangement joins TRBV30 to TRBJ1-5; 7 bases are a match to TRBD1. The CDR3 runs 14 residues. Germline loops: CDR1 GTSNPN, CDR2 SVGIG (reference sequence). The V segment lost 5 bases and the J segment 0 bases; nucleotides outside the gene matches: 4. CDR3 in DNA: TGTGCCTGGGGGGGACAGCTTAGCAATCAGCCCCAGCATTTT. This gives the protein CAWGGQLSNQPQHF.

The chain is built from TRBV5-8 and TRBJ1-1; tentatively, D is TRBD1 (6 bases). The V gene's germline CDR1 is SGHTS and CDR2 YDEGEE. Deletions cut 2 bases from V and 0 bases from J, with 8 bases between. The CDR3 covers 14 residues. The CDR3, as DNA: TGTGCCAGCAGCTTCACAGGGATGAACACTGAAGCTTTCTTT. Protein: CASSFTGMNTEAFF.

This clone was recorded a few times. The chain employs TRBV5-1 and TRBJ1-2; D call uncertain. In germline, CDR1 is SGHRS, CDR2 YFSETQ. The CDR3 contains 14 residues. The V gene lost 2 bases and the J gene lost 5 bases, with 13 bases spanning the gap. The CDR3 loop is CASSLSPGGYGYTF. Here the CDR3 DNA reads TGCGCCAGCAGCTTATCCCCGGGAGGATATGGCTACACCTTC.